The clone carrying this T cell receptor beta chain was counted only a few times. What it recognizes is unknown. This sample was taken from a study of blood T cells in healthy people across ages. A second PCR, run for roughly 7 to 11 cycles, used a sample-barcoded 5' primer plus a J-beta primer mix. TCRdb itself ran the 5' RACE reads through MiXCR, one entry per CDR3 protein. This table has some 1,500,000 distinct CDR3 sequences, about 45% appearing once. This CDR3 region has 17 residues. V dropped 0 bases and J dropped 3 bases, with 18 bases sitting between them. The germline gives CDR1 SGHRS, CDR2 YFSETQ. Total RNA extraction produced at least 5 micrograms (per sample) for the study. The study, taken as a whole, reports: No one knew whether donors had CMV, which possibly confounded expanded clonotype changes. As age increased, TCR beta diversity per million T cells fell in a roughly linear fashion.

Sequencing was done on a sample of blood. The sequence was collected from a young woman in good health. The chain links TRBV5-1 to TRBJ1-2, with no clear D. The CDR3 here is CASSLEGMTRADYGYTF. The DNA for the CDR3 is TGCGCCAGCAGCTTGGAAGGGATGACAAGGGCGGACTATGGCTACACCTTC.